These 5 T cell receptor beta chains came from one sample sequenced in a study of long-term antiretroviral therapy in people with HIV. The libraries were made with immunoSEQ v3.0 at survey level. Some clones are missing from TCRdb's copy, which holds only in-frame ones; the method was immunoSEQ multiplex PCR. This sample yields about 50,000 clones, of which about 88% are seen a single time; roughly 3% belongs to the top ten. Source: unsorted PBMCs, taken 0.8 years after starting antiretroviral therapy. The receptor source for this set is a woman younger than 30 with HIV.

The chain has TRBV29-1 and TRBJ2-1, with 7 bases identical to TRBD2. Trimming cost V 5 bases and J 7 bases; bases outside gene matches: 8. This CDR3 spans 13 amino acids. Germline CDR1 reads SQVTM; CDR2 reads ANQGSEA. This chain's CDR3 is CSVSASGQNEQFF. CDR3 nucleotide sequence: TGCAGCGTTTCTGCTAGCGGCCAGAATGAGCAGTTCTTC.

The chain is built from TRBV5-8 and TRBJ2-4; the D is unclear. CDR3 length: 15 residues. The germline V gene has CDR1 SGHTS and CDR2 YDEGEE. Trimming left V 4 bases short and J 1 base short, with 12 bases between. This CDR3 is CASSDGPGAKNIQYF. DNA for the CDR3: TGTGCCAGCAGCGACGGGCCGGGTGCCAAAAACATTCAGTACTTC.

This clone was seen a single time. The chain employs TRBV6-5 and TRBJ1-3; D gene unclear. The germline gives CDR1 MNHEY, CDR2 SVGAGI. The ends were cut back, 2 bases at V and 0 bases at J, with 8 bases in the middle. The CDR3 extends over 15 amino acids. CDR3 in amino acids: CASSYGVSSGNTIYF. The CDR3 DNA follows: TGTGCCAGCAGTTACGGCGTGAGCTCTGGAAACACCATATATTTT.

This chain links TRBV7-3 with TRBJ2-1; 8 bases line up with TRBD2. Germline lookup yields CDR1 SGHTA and CDR2 FQGTGA. The CDR3 is 15 amino acids. V lost 5 bases to trimming and J lost 6 bases; unmatched junction nucleotides: 9. This chain's CDR3 is CASSRHAGGRNEQFF. The CDR3, as DNA: TGTGCCAGCAGCCGTCACGCGGGAGGACGCAATGAGCAGTTCTTC.

The CDR3 loop is CASSLRERGYTF. The CDR3 DNA reads as TGTGCCAGCAGCTTACGGGAACGTGGCTACACCTTC. J is TRBJ1-2 and V is TRBV7-2; D remains ambiguous. Germline CDR1 reads SGHTA; CDR2 reads FQGNSA. V was pared by 2 bases and J by 7 bases, with 8 bases between. The CDR3 length is 12 residues. The variable domain in full, with the rest retrieved from reference TRBV7-2 and TRBJ1-2, is GAGVSQSPSNKVTEKGKDVELRCDPISGHTALYWYRQSLGQGLEFLIYFQGNSAPDKSGLPSDRFSAERTGGSVSTLTIQRTQQEDSAVYLCASSLRERGYTFGSGTRLTVV.